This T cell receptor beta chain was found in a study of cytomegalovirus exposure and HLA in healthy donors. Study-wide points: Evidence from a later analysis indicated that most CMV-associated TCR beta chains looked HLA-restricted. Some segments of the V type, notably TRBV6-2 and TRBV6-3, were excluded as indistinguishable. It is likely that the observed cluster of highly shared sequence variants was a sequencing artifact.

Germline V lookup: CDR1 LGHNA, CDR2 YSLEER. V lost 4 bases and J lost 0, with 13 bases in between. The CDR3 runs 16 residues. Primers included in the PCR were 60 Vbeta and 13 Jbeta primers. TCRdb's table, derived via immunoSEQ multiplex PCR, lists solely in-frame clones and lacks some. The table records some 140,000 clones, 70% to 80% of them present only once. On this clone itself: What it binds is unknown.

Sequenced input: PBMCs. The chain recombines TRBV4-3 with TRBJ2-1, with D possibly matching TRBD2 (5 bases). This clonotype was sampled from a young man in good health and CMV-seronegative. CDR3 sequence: CASSPASLGSYNEQFF. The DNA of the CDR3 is TGCGCCAGCAGCCCTGCTAGCCTCGGCTCCTACAATGAGCAGTTCTTC.